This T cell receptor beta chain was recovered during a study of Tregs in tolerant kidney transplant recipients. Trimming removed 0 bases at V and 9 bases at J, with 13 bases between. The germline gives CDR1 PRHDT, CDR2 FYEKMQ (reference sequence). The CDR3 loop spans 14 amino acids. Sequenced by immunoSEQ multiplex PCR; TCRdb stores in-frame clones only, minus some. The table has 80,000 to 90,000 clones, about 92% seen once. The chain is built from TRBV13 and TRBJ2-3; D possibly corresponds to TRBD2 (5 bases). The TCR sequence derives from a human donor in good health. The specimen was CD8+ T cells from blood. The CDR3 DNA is TGTGCCAGCAGCTTAGGGGACTCGTCGGGGACGCAGTATTTT. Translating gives CASSLGDSSGTQYF.